These 13 T cell receptor beta chains originate from one sample sequenced in a study of blood T cell repertoires in COVID-19 (TCRdb year 2020). The receptor library was made with the immunoSEQ multiplex PCR assay. The source is immuneACCESS, and TCRdb retained only in-frame sequences with V and J called. Part of the clones is not carried over; for the studies checked, unresolved V genes explain less than half of this, and the remainder is unexplained. The sample yields fewer than 350,000 clones; approximately 83% were counted once. About 2.2% of the sample comes from the top ten. The sequenced sample was peripheral blood. These receptors came from a woman aged 25-40 years who had recovered from COVID-19.

This chain joins TRBV2 and TRBJ2-5, with D uncertain. CDR1 is SNHLY and CDR2 is FYNNEI in the germline V gene. CDR3 length: 14 amino acids. V lost 3 bases and J lost 1, with 9 bases in between. CDR3 nucleotides: TGTGCCAGCAGTGAGTGGCAGGTCCAAGAGACCCAGTACTTC. Translated, it gives CASSEWQVQETQYF. The entire variable domain, with the rest obtained from reference TRBV2 and TRBJ2-5, is as follows: EPEVTQTPSHQVTQMGQEVILRCVPISNHLYFYWYRQILGQKVEFLVSFYNNEISEKSEIFDDQFSVERPDGSNFTLKIRSTKLEDSAMYFCASSEWQVQETQYFGPGTRLLVL.

The rearrangement links TRBV27 to TRBJ2-7; TRBD2 matches 9 bases. V lost 4 bases and J lost 5; bases outside the gene matches: 6. From germline, CDR1 is MNHEY and CDR2 SMNVEV (reference sequence). There are 14 residues in the CDR3. The CDR3 DNA sequence: TGTGCCAGCAGTTGGGGGACTAGCAGAGACGAGCAGTACTTC. It translates to CASSWGTSRDEQYF.

V usage is TRBV5-4 and J usage is TRBJ2-7, with D possibly being TRBD2 (6 bases). The germline V gene encodes CDR1 SGHNT and CDR2 YYREEE (reference sequence). The CDR3 is 12 amino acids. V was pared by 2 bases and J by 6 bases, with 9 bases between. The CDR3, as DNA: TGTGCCAGCAGCTTTCGGGGGACCGAGCAGTACTTC. Translation gives CASSFRGTEQYF.

This sequence joins TRBV7-9 and TRBJ1-1; possible D gene TRBD1, 5 bases. The germline V and J ends were trimmed by 1 base and 11 bases, with 17 bases remaining between them. Germline assignment: CDR1 SEHNR and CDR2 FQNEAQ (reference sequence). The CDR3 contains 14 residues. The CDR3 loop reads CASSLDIGRRGAFF. The CDR3, as DNA: TGTGCCAGCAGCTTAGATATCGGGCGGCGGGGGGCTTTCTTT.

The chain is built from TRBV5-6 and TRBJ2-7, with a weak D call TRBD2 (5 bases). Germline CDR1 is SGHDT and CDR2 is YYEEEE. The CDR3 spans 15 residues. The V end lost 0 bases, the J end lost 1 base, and 11 bases lay between the germline ends. CDR3 bases: TGTGCCAGCAGCTTGGCGGGGAGCCTTTCCTACGAGCAGTACTTC. Translation: CASSLAGSLSYEQYF.

This rearrangement joins TRBV4-1 to TRBJ1-1; D ambiguous. CDR1 is MGHRA and CDR2 is YSYEKL in the germline V gene. This CDR3 region has 14 residues. The V end lost 4 bases, the J end lost 5 bases, and 14 bases lay between the germline ends. CDR3: CASSRTALETEAFF. The CDR3 DNA sequence: TGCGCCAGCAGCCGAACAGCCTTGGAAACTGAAGCTTTCTTT.

V and J are TRBV7-9 and TRBJ1-2, with TRBD1 identical over 11 bases. The trim removed 3 bases at V and 6 bases at J, leaving 6 bases unmatched. The CDR3 sequence is 15 residues long. The germline V gene has CDR1 SEHNR and CDR2 FQNEAQ (reference sequence). The CDR3 is CASSFPDRGPDGYTF. The CDR3 coding sequence is TGTGCCAGCAGCTTTCCGGACAGGGGGCCGGATGGCTACACCTTC.

Only one count was recorded for this clone. J is TRBJ2-7 and V is TRBV6-6, with 7 bases aligning to TRBD2. The CDR3 contains 16 residues. Germline V gene lookup returns CDR1 MNHNY and CDR2 SVGAGI (reference sequence). With 2 bases clipped from V and 3 bases from J, the junction kept 10 bases outside the gene matches. The CDR3 coding sequence is TGTGCCAGCAGTTACACTCCACGGACTAGTCTCTACGAGCAGTACTTC. Amino acid sequence: CASSYTPRTSLYEQYF.

The rearrangement links TRBV2 to TRBJ1-4; 11 positions agree with TRBD1. Germline CDR1 reads SNHLY; CDR2 reads FYNNEI. Trimming cost V 5 bases and J 10 bases; bases outside gene matches: 9. The CDR3 has 15 amino acids. CDR3 residues: CASSYEAGTGGKLFF. In DNA form, the CDR3 reads TGTGCCAGCAGTTATGAGGCGGGGACAGGGGGAAAACTGTTTTTT.

V and J are TRBV7-2 and TRBJ2-5; D might be TRBD2 (5 bases). The V gene's germline CDR1 is SGHTA and CDR2 FQGNSA. The CDR3 contains 14 residues. The ends were cut back, 4 bases at V and 5 bases at J, with 14 bases in the middle. The CDR3, as DNA: TGTGCCAGCAGCTCCTCCCGGACGGGGGAGACCCAGTACTTC. Protein product: CASSSSRTGETQYF.

This chain connects TRBV9 to TRBJ2-6, with 8 bases aligning to TRBD1. Per germline, CDR1 SGDLS and CDR2 YYNGEE. Trimming cost V 4 bases and J 3 bases; bases outside gene matches: 12. The CDR3 contains 18 residues. CDR3 in DNA: TGTGCCAGCAGCCCAAATCCGACAGGGGTTAGTGGGGCCAACGTCCTGACTTTC. As protein: CASSPNPTGVSGANVLTF. Combining the CDR3 with reference TRBV9 and TRBJ2-6 gives the whole variable domain DSGVTQTPKHLITATGQRVTLRCSPRSGDLSVYWYQQSLDQGLQFLIQYYNGEERAKGNILERFSAQQFPDLHSELNLSSLELGDSALYFCASSPNPTGVSGANVLTFGAGSRLTVL.

V usage is TRBV30 and J usage is TRBJ1-1; D is possibly TRBD1 (6 bases). The CDR3 totals 13 residues. CDR1 is GTSNPN, CDR2 SVGIG, per germline (reference sequence). V shed 2 bases and J shed 3 bases, with 10 bases lying between them. The CDR3 sequence: CAWSYRVDTEAFF. The DNA of the CDR3 is TGTGCCTGGAGTTACAGGGTGGACACTGAAGCTTTCTTT.

The chain carries TRBV10-3 and TRBJ1-2; 7 bases line up with TRBD1. The CDR3 is made up of 12 amino acids. The germline CDR1 and CDR2 sequences are ENHRY and SYGVKD. Trimming cost V 8 bases and J 4 bases; bases outside gene matches: 4. The DNA of the CDR3 is TGTGCCATCGGGGACAGCCGCTATGGCTACACCTTC. It yields the protein CAIGDSRYGYTF.